The 11 T cell receptor beta chains below were found in one sample sequenced in a study of beta chain features in type 1 diabetes. Isolated RNA was reverse transcribed in full, so expressed TCRB transcripts were sequenced. TCRdb's table, derived via immunoSEQ multiplex PCR, lists solely in-frame clones and lacks some. Among 150,000 to 190,000 clones listed, about 8.1% were seen once. Sequenced input: central memory CD4+ T cells from blood. The receptors were gathered from a man younger than 35 in good health.

The chain is built from TRBV18 and TRBJ1-5; TRBD1 matches at 7 bases. V was clipped by 2 bases and J by 7 bases; unmatched bases: 2. CDR3 length equals 13 residues. The V gene's germline CDR1 is KGHSH and CDR2 LQKENI. The CDR3 protein is CASSPTGEQPQHF. The CDR3 DNA is TGTGCCAGCTCACCAACAGGGGAACAGCCCCAGCATTTT.

As DNA, the CDR3 is TGTGCCAGCAGCTTGGACAGGTGGGCCAAAAACATTCAGTACTTC. Encoded protein: CASSLDRWAKNIQYF. The gene calls are TRBV5-4 and TRBJ2-4; TRBD1 might be the D (5 bases). V was shortened by 0 bases and J by 1 base, with 8 bases between the two germline ends. This CDR3 spans 15 amino acids. CDR1 is SGHNT, CDR2 YYREEE, per germline (reference sequence).

This clone was seen more than once but under ten times. The chain is built from TRBV2 and TRBJ1-5; D is perhaps TRBD1 (5 bases). CDR1 and CDR2 (germline): SNHLY, FYNNEI. The CDR3 runs to 12 residues. The ends were cut back, 6 bases at V and 5 bases at J, with 8 bases in the middle. CDR3 DNA: TGTGCCAGCAGCAGGGTCCATCAGCCCCAGCATTTT. It specifies CASSRVHQPQHF.

The V call is TRBV19, the J call TRBJ2-3; D is possibly TRBD2 (5 bases). V shed 4 bases and J shed 3 bases, with 8 bases lying between them. Germline V gene sequence: CDR1 LNHDA, CDR2 SQIVND (reference sequence). This CDR3 spans 13 amino acids. This chain's CDR3 is CASSTRVTDTQYF. DNA for the CDR3: TGTGCCAGTAGTACGCGGGTTACAGATACGCAGTATTTT.

Only a few counts were recorded for this clone. This chain joins TRBV2 and TRBJ2-7; 7 positions agree with TRBD2. V lost 4 bases, J lost 3 bases, and 6 bases stayed unmatched. Germline assignment: CDR1 SNHLY and CDR2 FYNNEI. This CDR3 is built from 14 residues. CDR3 nucleotide sequence: TGTGCCAGCAGTGGAGGTGGGAGGGGCTACGAGCAGTACTTC. Protein: CASSGGGRGYEQYF.

This clone was seen a handful of times. The rearrangement uses TRBV10-3 and TRBJ1-2; D remains ambiguous. V was trimmed by 0 bases and J by 3 bases, leaving 11 bases between them. The CDR3 totals 15 residues. Per germline, CDR1 ENHRY and CDR2 SYGVKD. The CDR3: CAISESNRQDYGYTF. CDR3 bases: TGTGCCATCAGTGAGTCGAACCGCCAGGACTATGGCTACACCTTC.

This rearrangement joins TRBV5-4 to TRBJ1-3; 7 positions match TRBD1. The ends lost 2 bases at V and 1 base at J; junction bases unmatched: 6. The germline V gene encodes CDR1 SGHNT and CDR2 YYREEE (reference sequence). CDR3 length: 16 residues. The CDR3 loop is CASSFPRGSSGNTIYF. In DNA, the CDR3 is TGTGCCAGCAGCTTTCCCAGGGGGTCGTCTGGAAACACCATATATTTT.

This clone was seen only a few times. The chain recombines TRBV7-2 with TRBJ2-3; 14 bases map to TRBD2. Germline V gene data show CDR1 as SGHTA and CDR2 as FQGNSA. The ends lost 5 bases at V and 6 bases at J; junction bases unmatched: 1. The CDR3 runs 14 residues. The CDR3: CASSRTSGRDTQYF. The CDR3 coding sequence is TGTGCCAGCAGCCGGACTAGCGGGAGGGATACGCAGTATTTT. The full variable domain, with the rest looked up from reference TRBV7-2 and TRBJ2-3, is GAGVSQSPSNKVTEKGKDVELRCDPISGHTALYWYRQSLGQGLEFLIYFQGNSAPDKSGLPSDRFSAERTGGSVSTLTIQRTQQEDSAVYLCASSRTSGRDTQYFGPGTRLTVL.

The sample holds one count of this clone. The chain links TRBV7-2 to TRBJ2-1; possibly TRBD1 for D (6 bases). Looked up from germline, CDR1 is SGHTA and CDR2 is FQGNSA. The CDR3 sequence is 15 residues long. V lost 0 bases and J lost 8, with 14 bases in between. In DNA, the CDR3 is TGTGCCAGCAGCTTAGCCGGTAGGGACATCGATGAGCAGTTCTTC. The encoded protein is CASSLAGRDIDEQFF.

This clone was seen a few times. The chain couples TRBV7-3 to TRBJ1-6; D may be TRBD1 (6 bases). The CDR3 has 12 amino acids. V was cut by 5 bases and J by 10 bases, with 9 bases left in between. Looked up from germline, CDR1 is SGHTA and CDR2 is FQGTGA. The CDR3 DNA sequence: TGTGCCAGCAGCATGGACAGATCACCCCTCCACTTT. Protein: CASSMDRSPLHF.

The rearrangement links TRBV28 to TRBJ2-1; 8 bases are a match to TRBD2. The germline gives CDR1 MDHEN, CDR2 SYDVKM. V lost 6 bases, J lost 12 bases, and 19 bases stayed unmatched. The CDR3 extends over 16 amino acids. The CDR3 DNA sequence: TGTGCCAGCAGACCACCGGGGGGGCGAGCCGGCGGAGGGCAGTTCTTC. This encodes CASRPPGGRAGGGQFF.